This T cell receptor (beta chain) is drawn from a study of lymphopenia after photon versus proton radiotherapy. The CDR3 has 15 residues. J lost 9 bases, V lost 5 bases, and 13 bases had no gene match. The germline V gene has CDR1 SGHAT and CDR2 FQNNGV. Profiling relied on immunoSEQ multiplex PCR, and the TCRdb table lists in-frame clones only, not all of them. The data contain 60,000 or so clones, 87% of them singletons. Study-wide points: Under photons, naive T cells and diversity fell while effector/memory populations rose. Only patients who died were analyzed for survival; proton advantage is unproven. Post-nadir diversity loss with photons came from oligoclonal expansion, particularly CD8+ Temra cells. Larger post-nadir TCR diversity loss correlated inversely with survival in deceased patients.

Regarding this clone: The antigen remains unidentified.

V is TRBV11-2 and J is TRBJ2-4; 7 bases are a match to TRBD1. The starting material was peripheral blood, obtained from a patient treated with proton-based radiotherapy. The sequence derives from a man older than 75 with esophageal cancer. The CDR3 bases are TGTGCCAGCAGCCCCGGGTTAAGGGGGCTCGGCATTCAGTACTTC. Its translation: CASSPGLRGLGIQYF.